The rows below give T cell receptor beta chains drawn from one sample of a study of T-cell reconstitution after alpha-beta-depleted transplantation in children. In TCRdb, the PCR reads were re-called with MiXCR into one record per CDR3 protein. The data contain about 580,000 distinct CDR3 sequences, roughly 23% of them singletons. The sample was PBMCs, mostly from graft donor cells, taken 360 days after TCRalphabeta/CD19-depleted stem cell transplant. The source is a boy in the first two years of life who had a stem cell transplant for acute myeloid leukemia, so the T cells may come from the graft donor. Each CDR3 is given with its conserved first and last residue. Each record gives: D gene, V gene, clone size, J gene, CDR3 protein, CDR3 DNA. D genes are given only for firm matches. Only some rows state a clone size, as once, few, many or a class for expanded clones.

>-|TRBV20-1|few|TRBJ2-1
CSAATGEFYNEQFF
TGCAGTGCCGCTACGGGGGAATTCTACAATGAGCAGTTCTTC
>TRBD1|TRBV20-1|few|TRBJ2-3
CRPSRGRTDTQYF
TGCCGTCCTTCGAGGGGGCGCACAGATACGCAGTATTTT
>-|TRBV11-2|many|TRBJ2-2
CASSPWGRVTSENTGELFF
TGTGCCAGCAGCCCATGGGGGCGGGTAACTAGCGAGAACACCGGGGAGCTGTTTTTT
>TRBD2|TRBV12-3/TRBV12-4|-|TRBJ2-5
CASSFAGGGAGETQYF
TGTGCCAGCAGCTTCGCCGGCGGGGGGGCCGGTGAGACCCAGTACTTC
>TRBD1|TRBV5-6|-|TRBJ2-1
CASSLETGYPNEQFF
TGTGCCAGCAGCTTGGAGACAGGGTATCCCAATGAGCAGTTCTTC
>-|TRBV7-9|few|TRBJ2-5
CASSPNFQETQYF
TGTGCCAGCAGCCCAAATTTCCAAGAGACCCAGTACTTC
>TRBD2|TRBV20-1|-|TRBJ2-1
CSARGRGDYNEQFF
TGCAGTGCTAGAGGGCGGGGGGACTACAATGAGCAGTTCTTC
>-|TRBV12-3/TRBV12-4|few|TRBJ1-1
CASSLTEVLAEAFF
TGTGCCAGCTCCCTAACGGAGGTTCTGGCTGAAGCTTTCTTT
>-|TRBV6-1|few|TRBJ2-1
CASTRTTDNEQFF
TGTGCCAGCACCAGGACTACAGACAATGAGCAGTTCTTC
>-|TRBV3-1|few|TRBJ1-2
CASSRMDYGYTF
TGTGCCAGCAGCCGTATGGACTATGGCTACACCTTC
>TRBD1|TRBV5-1|-|TRBJ2-7
CASSEGQGGSYEQYF
TGCGCCAGCAGCGAGGGACAGGGGGGGTCCTACGAGCAGTACTTC
>-|TRBV18|-|TRBJ2-2
CASSPVGESGELFF
TGTGCCAGCTCACCAGTCGGCGAATCCGGGGAGCTGTTTTTT
>-|TRBV4-3|-|TRBJ2-5
CASSQEGGGRETQYF
TGCGCCAGCAGCCAAGAAGGAGGGGGGCGGGAGACCCAGTACTTC
>-|TRBV12-3/TRBV12-4|-|TRBJ2-5
CASSFAGHQETQYF
TGTGCCAGCAGTTTCGCCGGCCACCAAGAGACCCAGTACTTC
>TRBD2|TRBV4-2|-|TRBJ2-1
CASSQVGTSSYNEQFF
TGTGCCAGCAGCCAAGTAGGGACTAGCTCCTACAATGAGCAGTTCTTC
>TRBD1|TRBV29-1|many|TRBJ1-1
CSARGVGQGQSEAFF
TGCAGCGCGCGGGGGGTCGGACAGGGGCAATCTGAAGCTTTCTTT
>-|TRBV29-1|-|TRBJ1-4
CSVGMSEKLFF
TGCAGCGTTGGGATGAGTGAAAAACTGTTTTTT
>-|TRBV20-1|many|TRBJ1-1
CSARDWGGAKAFF
TGCAGTGCTAGAGATTGGGGGGGCGCGAAGGCTTTCTTT
>-|TRBV5-6|-|TRBJ2-7
CASSLINEQYF
TGTGCCAGCAGCTTGATCAACGAGCAGTACTTC
>-|TRBV28|-|TRBJ2-6
CASSRHSGANVLTF
TGTGCCAGCAGCCGCCACTCCGGGGCCAACGTCCTGACTTTC